The rows below give T cell receptor beta chains drawn from one sample of a study of blood T cell repertoires in COVID-19. Profiled with immunoSEQ multiplex PCR; TCRdb holds only in-frame clones, not every one. The profile shows hundreds of thousands of clones, roughly 91% of them singletons. Sequenced material: peripheral blood. The receptors stem from a woman in her 30s with COVID-19, enrolled during active disease. Both conserved end residues are part of each CDR3. The order of the fields is J gene, clone size, V gene, D gene, CDR3 DNA, CDR3 protein. The D gene is left open where the match is weak. Not every row has a clone size; where given, it reads once, few, many or a size class.

TRBJ1-5	few	TRBV12-3/TRBV12-4	TRBD1	TGTGCCAGCAGCACAGGGGGAATTCAGCCCCAGCATTTT	CASSTGGIQPQHF
TRBJ2-1	-	TRBV7-9	TRBD1	TGTGCCAGCAGCTCCCGGGACAGGGGACCTAATGAGCAGTTCTTC	CASSSRDRGPNEQFF
TRBJ1-2	-	TRBV2	-	TGTGCCAGCAGTGAATCCCCCCAGGTAGATGGCTACACCTTC	CASSESPQVDGYTF
TRBJ1-3	-	TRBV15	TRBD1	TGTGCCACCAGCAGAGATCCACAGGGGAAACGTGGAAACACCATATATTTT	CATSRDPQGKRGNTIYF
TRBJ1-2	-	TRBV6-1	-	TGTGCCAGCAGTGAAGTGTATATTTGGGGGCGCCCTAACTATGGCTACACCTTC	CASSEVYIWGRPNYGYTF
TRBJ2-2	-	TRBV9	-	TGTGCCAGCAGCGTAGGAGGCACTAATAAAGCCGGGGAGCTGTTTTTT	CASSVGGTNKAGELFF
TRBJ2-7	-	TRBV1	-	TGCACCAGCAGCCGGCAGAAAATCTCCTACGAGCAGTACTTC	CTSSRQKISYEQYF
TRBJ1-4	-	TRBV28	-	TGTGCCAGCAGAGACTCTTATGCCCGCGAAAAACTGTTTTTT	CASRDSYAREKLFF
TRBJ2-5	-	TRBV19	-	TGTGCCACTGTCGAGGGGGGGGGAAAGGAGACCCAGTACTTC	CATVEGGGKETQYF
TRBJ1-5	-	TRBV19	TRBD1	TGTGCCAGTAGTATCAAGGGGGCGTCCGGTCTATGGGGCAATCAGCCCCAGCATTTT	CASSIKGASGLWGNQPQHF
TRBJ2-1	-	TRBV9	TRBD2	TGTGCCAGCAGCGTACGGGGGGGCCTTGATGAGCAGTTCTTC	CASSVRGGLDEQFF
TRBJ1-2	-	TRBV7-9	-	TGTGCCAGCAGCTTAGAGCTCGCAGGCTACACCTTC	CASSLELAGYTF
TRBJ1-4	-	TRBV20-1	-	TGCAGTGCTAGTCCTCCTCCAGGGACACCAACAACTAATGAAAAACTGTTTTTT	CSASPPPGTPTTNEKLFF
TRBJ2-1	-	TRBV29-1	-	TGCAGCGCCCCAGGGTGGGGACTCAATGAGCAGTTCTTC	CSAPGWGLNEQFF
TRBJ2-3	-	TRBV5-4	-	TGTGCCAGCAGCTTGGCGGATACGCAGTATTTT	CASSLADTQYF
TRBJ1-3	-	TRBV30	-	TGTGCCTGGAGTGTCGGGGGGGTCAGTTGGAGAAACACCATATATTTT	CAWSVGGVSWRNTIYF
TRBJ1-5	-	TRBV4-2	-	TGTGCCAGCAGCCAAGTTCAGGGAACCACAAGCAATCAGCCCCAGCATTTT	CASSQVQGTTSNQPQHF
TRBJ2-7	once	TRBV10-2	-	TGCGCCAGCAGCAACTACAGGAGCTCCTACGAGCAGTACTTC	CASSNYRSSYEQYF
TRBJ2-3	-	TRBV7-6	-	TGTGCCAGCAGCTTAGCGGGGGCGGGCACAGATACGCAGTATTTT	CASSLAGAGTDTQYF
TRBJ2-1	-	TRBV19	TRBD2	TGTGCCAGTACCCCCCGGCCCGGACTAGCCATCTACAATGAGCAGTTCTTC	CASTPRPGLAIYNEQFF
TRBJ1-1	-	TRBV11-2	-	TGTGCCAGCAGCTTATCGCTTACAGCGAACACTGAAGCTTTCTTT	CASSLSLTANTEAFF
TRBJ1-2	-	TRBV12-2	-	TGTGCAAGTCGCTTCCCCTCACCTCGAGGTGGCTACACCTTC	CASRFPSPRGGYTF
TRBJ1-2	-	TRBV9	-	TGTGCCAGCAGCGGGGTGGGTCAGGGAAACTATGGCTACACCTTC	CASSGVGQGNYGYTF
TRBJ2-5	-	TRBV5-4	-	TGTGCCAGCAGCCGAGGACAGCTCCAAGAGACCCAGTACTTC	CASSRGQLQETQYF
TRBJ1-1	-	TRBV3-1/TRBV3-2	TRBD1	TGTGCCAGCAGCCCGACAGGGCGGACTGAAGCTTTCTTT	CASSPTGRTEAFF
TRBJ1-6	-	TRBV30	TRBD1	TGTGCCTTAGGGGGCGCGGTCGGGAATTCACCCCTCCACTTT	CALGGAVGNSPLHF
TRBJ2-4	-	TRBV5-1	TRBD1	TGCGCCAGCAGCCCAGGGGGCCCTGGGAACATTCAGTACTTC	CASSPGGPGNIQYF
TRBJ2-2	-	TRBV7-9	TRBD1	TGTGCCAGCAGCCCTAACTTGGGGTATGGGACAGATCACACCGGGGAGCTGTTTTTT	CASSPNLGYGTDHTGELFF
TRBJ2-1	-	TRBV29-1	TRBD2	TGCAGCGCGGGGGGGCTAAGGAATGAGCAGTTCTTC	CSAGGLRNEQFF
TRBJ1-2	-	TRBV5-4	-	TGTGCCAGCAGCTTGGACAGGGCCTATGGCTACACCTTC	CASSLDRAYGYTF
TRBJ1-1	-	TRBV7-9	-	TGTGCCAGCAGCTTTCGACAGGTGGGAACTGAAGCTTTCTTT	CASSFRQVGTEAFF
TRBJ2-7	-	TRBV6-5	-	TGTGCCAGCAGTTCGGGACTCGGGAGTTACGAGCAGTACTTC	CASSSGLGSYEQYF
TRBJ1-2	few	TRBV2	-	TGTGCCAGCAACCCAACCCTCGGACAGAACTATGGCTACACCTTC	CASNPTLGQNYGYTF
TRBJ1-3	-	TRBV6-5	-	TGTGCCAGCAGTCCGGAGTTCTCTGGAAACACCATATATTTT	CASSPEFSGNTIYF
TRBJ1-2	-	TRBV19	-	TGTGCCAGTAGTATTCCCAACAGGAACTATGGCTACACCTTC	CASSIPNRNYGYTF
TRBJ2-1	few	TRBV4-1	TRBD2	TGCGCCAGCAGCCAAGACGACAGGTCCGGACTAGCTGGCAATGAGCAGTTCTTC	CASSQDDRSGLAGNEQFF
TRBJ2-7	-	TRBV5-8	TRBD1	TGTGCCAGCAGCTTGGTATGGGACAGTTCCTACGAGCAGTACTTC	CASSLVWDSSYEQYF
TRBJ2-2	-	TRBV7-9	TRBD1	TGTGCCAGCAGCCGGCCAGGGGGCGCGATGTCGGACACCGGGGAGCTGTTTTTT	CASSRPGGAMSDTGELFF
TRBJ1-4	-	TRBV5-1	-	TGCGCCAGCAGCTTGGGTGGGGCCCGCAGGGAGGAACTGTTTTTT	CASSLGGARREELFF
TRBJ2-1	once	TRBV9	TRBD2	TGTGCCAGCAGCCCCTCAGCGGTGGGGACTAGTGTCAATGAGCAGTTCTTC	CASSPSAVGTSVNEQFF
TRBJ2-1	-	TRBV7-9	TRBD2	TGTGCCAGCAGCGGGAAACTAGCGGGGGACTACAATGAGCAGTTCTTC	CASSGKLAGDYNEQFF
TRBJ1-2	-	TRBV5-1	-	TGCGCCAGCAGCTTGGAGCCCGATAGCGCGCGTGGCTACACCTTC	CASSLEPDSARGYTF